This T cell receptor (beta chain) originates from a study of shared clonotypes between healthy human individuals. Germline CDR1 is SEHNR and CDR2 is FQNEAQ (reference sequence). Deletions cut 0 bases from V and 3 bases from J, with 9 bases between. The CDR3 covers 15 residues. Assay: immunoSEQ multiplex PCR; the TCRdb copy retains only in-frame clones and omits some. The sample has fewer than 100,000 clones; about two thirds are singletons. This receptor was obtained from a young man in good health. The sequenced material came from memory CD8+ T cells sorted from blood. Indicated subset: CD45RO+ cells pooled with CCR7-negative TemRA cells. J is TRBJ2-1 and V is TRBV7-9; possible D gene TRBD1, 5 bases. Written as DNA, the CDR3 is TGTGCCAGCAGCTTAGCGCCAGGGTACTACAATGAGCAGTTCTTC. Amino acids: CASSLAPGYYNEQFF.